This section outlines one TCR beta chain sequence together with its context. Its antigen is unidentified. The study reverse transcribed the entire isolated RNA, so it sequenced expressed TCRB transcripts. Measured with immunoSEQ multiplex PCR; TCRdb has only the in-frame clones, and not every one. The sample yields 330,000 or so clones, 13% to 15% seen once. The CDR3 is 16 residues long. Per the germline V gene, CDR1 is SGHDN and CDR2 is FVKESK. V was cut by 1 base and J by 0 bases, with 9 bases left in between. It was via CD45RO/CCR7/CD25/CD127/CD95/CD27 that CD4+ naive, central memory, regulatory and stem cell-like memory cells were sorted. The source of the sample is a study of beta chain features in type 1 diabetes. On the study more broadly: Patients looked much like healthy donors when it came to age, gender and cell yields. Study outcomes and limitations: Sampled from patients, naive, central memory and Treg TCRB repertoires appeared more similar than those sampled from healthy donors.

Sequencing was performed on central memory CD4+ T cells from blood. The clonotype originates from a young man in good health. This rearrangement joins TRBV14 to TRBJ2-2, with a weak D call TRBD1 (6 bases). CDR3 residues: CASSQVDRANTGELFF. DNA for the CDR3: TGTGCCAGCAGCCAAGTGGACAGAGCGAACACCGGGGAGCTGTTTTTT.